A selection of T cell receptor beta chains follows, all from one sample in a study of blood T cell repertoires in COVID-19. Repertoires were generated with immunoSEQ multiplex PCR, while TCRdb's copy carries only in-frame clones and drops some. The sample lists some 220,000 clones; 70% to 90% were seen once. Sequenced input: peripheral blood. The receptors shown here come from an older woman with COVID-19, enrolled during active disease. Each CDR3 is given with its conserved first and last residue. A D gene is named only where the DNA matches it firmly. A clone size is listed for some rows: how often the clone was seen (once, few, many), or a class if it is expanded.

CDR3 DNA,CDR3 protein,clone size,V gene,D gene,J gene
TGCGCCAGCAGCCAAGATCTGGGGGGCACTGAAGCTTTCTTT,CASSQDLGGTEAFF,.,TRBV4-1,.,TRBJ1-1
TGTGCCAGCAGCTTAACGGGACAGGTTAGCTCCTACGAGCAGTACTTC,CASSLTGQVSSYEQYF,.,TRBV7-9,TRBD1,TRBJ2-7
TGTGCCAGCAGTTACGATGGGGGGGCCACTGAAGCTTTCTTT,CASSYDGGATEAFF,.,TRBV6-5,.,TRBJ1-1
TGTGCCAGCGGCGGGACTATGGACACTGAAGCTTTCTTT,CASGGTMDTEAFF,.,TRBV12-3/TRBV12-4,.,TRBJ1-1
TGTGCCATCAGTGAGCGCGGGACGGAGGACGAGCAGTACTTC,CAISERGTEDEQYF,.,TRBV10-3,.,TRBJ2-7
TGCGCCAGCAGAGGGACAGCGAACACTGAAGCTTTCTTT,CASRGTANTEAFF,once,TRBV4-1,TRBD1,TRBJ1-1
TGTGCCACCAGTGATTTGACCGGGGGGAACACCGGGGAGCTGTTTTTT,CATSDLTGGNTGELFF,.,TRBV24-1,.,TRBJ2-2
TGTGCCAGCAGCCAATACAACCCGACAGGGAGAGAGACCCAGTACTTC,CASSQYNPTGRETQYF,.,TRBV11-3,TRBD1,TRBJ2-5
TGCAGCGTTGTCGCAGGGAATGGCTACACCTTC,CSVVAGNGYTF,.,TRBV29-1,.,TRBJ1-2
TGTGCCTCCAGGACAGTTTTAAACTATGGCTACACCTTC,CASRTVLNYGYTF,.,TRBV30,.,TRBJ1-2
TGTGCCAGCAGCCCCCCCCCTGACAGGGAGACCCAGTACTTC,CASSPPPDRETQYF,.,TRBV7-2,.,TRBJ2-5
TGCGCCAGCAGCTTCCCAGGGGGAAACACTGAAGCTTTCTTT,CASSFPGGNTEAFF,.,TRBV5-1,TRBD1,TRBJ1-1
TGTGCCACCAGTGATTTTGGAGGGGAAGTCTGGGAGCACAATGGGTCCTACAATGAGCAGTTCTTC,CATSDFGGEVWEHNGSYNEQFF,.,TRBV24-1,.,TRBJ2-1
TGTGCCAGCAGCTCACAGGGGGGTTGGGCAGATACGCAGTATTTT,CASSSQGGWADTQYF,.,TRBV5-4,TRBD1,TRBJ2-3
TGTGCCAGCTCACCTACAGGGTCAGCCGGAAACACCATATATTTT,CASSPTGSAGNTIYF,.,TRBV18,.,TRBJ1-3
TGTGCCAGTAGTATAGACAGGGGGAGTGAGCAGTACTTC,CASSIDRGSEQYF,.,TRBV19,TRBD1,TRBJ2-7
TGCGCCAGCAGCTTGGGGGACAGGGAGTTTAATGAGCAGTTCTTC,CASSLGDREFNEQFF,.,TRBV5-1,TRBD1,TRBJ2-1
TGTGCCAGCAGCCTAGCGGGGGGGAGAGCTGAGCAGTTCTTC,CASSLAGGRAEQFF,once,TRBV3-1/TRBV3-2,TRBD2,TRBJ2-1
TGTGCCAGCAGCGAAGTCCTAAGAGCGGCGGAGGAGACCCAGTACTTC,CASSEVLRAAEETQYF,.,TRBV5-6,.,TRBJ2-5
TGTGCCAGCAACCCCGACAGGGCCCGTACGAGGGCCCATGGCTACACCTTC,CASNPDRARTRAHGYTF,.,TRBV7-2,TRBD1,TRBJ1-2
TGTGCCAGCAGCTTAGGGGACAACAATCAGCCCCAGCATTTT,CASSLGDNNQPQHF,.,TRBV11-2,.,TRBJ1-5
TGCGCCAGCAGTCCGGGACAGTCCTCGAACACTGAAGCTTTCTTT,CASSPGQSSNTEAFF,.,TRBV5-1,TRBD1,TRBJ1-1
TGTGCCAGCAGTTATACGGGGTTAATAGACAGGGAAGCTTTCTTT,CASSYTGLIDREAFF,few,TRBV6-5,.,TRBJ1-1
TGCAGTGCTAGTAAGGGACTAGCCCGAAATGAGCAGTTCTTC,CSASKGLARNEQFF,.,TRBV20-1,TRBD2,TRBJ2-1
TGTGCCTGGAGTCACAGGGCCTGGGGTAAGACTGAAGCTTTCTTT,CAWSHRAWGKTEAFF,.,TRBV30,.,TRBJ1-1
TGTGCCAGCAGCTCAGGACAGGGGACATCTGGGCTAGCCAAAAACATTCAGTACTTC,CASSSGQGTSGLAKNIQYF,.,TRBV7-2,TRBD1,TRBJ2-4
TGTGCCAGCAGCTTGGGGGGAACCTATGGCTACACCTTC,CASSLGGTYGYTF,.,TRBV7-2,.,TRBJ1-2
TGTGCCAGCAGCTTAGATCGTCCCGGGAGAGGCTACGAGCAGTACTTC,CASSLDRPGRGYEQYF,.,TRBV7-8,.,TRBJ2-7
TGTGCCAGCAGTTACGGGGAGTTTAATGAAAAACTGTTTTTT,CASSYGEFNEKLFF,.,TRBV6-5,.,TRBJ1-4
TGTGCCAGTAATAGTCCCGGGACAGGGAATGAGCAGTTCTTC,CASNSPGTGNEQFF,.,TRBV19,TRBD1,TRBJ2-1
TGTGCCAGCTGCGGACAAAACAATCAGCCCCAGCATTTT,CASCGQNNQPQHF,.,TRBV18,.,TRBJ1-5
TGTGCCACCAGCGGCCCGGGCACTGGGGTGACAGGGAGAATGTTTTTT,CATSGPGTGVTGRMFF,once,TRBV15,TRBD1,TRBJ1-4
TGTGCCAGCAGCCAGGATTACAGGGGGCGGGAAGCTTTCTTT,CASSQDYRGREAFF,.,TRBV3-1/TRBV3-2,TRBD1,TRBJ1-1
TGTGCCAGCTCACCAAGGGGCCGGGAGTCTTCTGAAGCTTTCTTT,CASSPRGRESSEAFF,.,TRBV18,.,TRBJ1-1
TGCGCCAGCAGCCTTGAGGCTTTAACCGGGGAGCTGTTTTTT,CASSLEALTGELFF,.,TRBV5-1,.,TRBJ2-2
TGTGCCAGCAGCTTAGCAGGGGCTTATTCACCCCTCCACTTT,CASSLAGAYSPLHF,.,TRBV7-2,.,TRBJ1-6
TGTGCCAGCAGCCGTACCCTAGCGGGGGGCACCGGGGAGCTGTTTTTT,CASSRTLAGGTGELFF,.,TRBV9,TRBD2,TRBJ2-2
TGTGCCAGCACTAAGCAAGAGACCCAGTACTTC,CASTKQETQYF,.,TRBV6-5,.,TRBJ2-5
TGTGCCAGCAGCTTAGGGCGGGAGCGCGAGCAGTACTTC,CASSLGREREQYF,.,TRBV7-9,TRBD2,TRBJ2-7
TGTGCCAGCAGCTTGGGACAGGTGAACACTGAAGCTTTCTTT,CASSLGQVNTEAFF,.,TRBV7-2,TRBD1,TRBJ1-1